This TCR beta chain was recovered during a study of STAT5B mutations in CD4+ large granular lymphocyte leukemia. The V and J ends lost 9 bases and 2 bases respectively, with 7 bases between them. CDR3 length equals 12 residues. The germline V gene encodes CDR1 SNHLY and CDR2 FYNNEI. In the original workflow: Lowest detectable productive clonotype frequency was 2.59 x 10-5. Produced via immunoSEQ multiplex PCR; TCRdb's table is partial and in-frame only. Clone size and the V and J calls come from that table; the DNA yielded D and trimming. The data hold around 33,000 clones, with 79% observed a single time.

The chain couples TRBV2 to TRBJ2-2, with a possible D match to TRBD1 (5 bases). This clonotype was obtained from a human donor in good health. Input material: CD4+ T cells from blood buffy coats. CDR3 in amino acids: CASDSNTGELFF. For the CDR3, the DNA is TGTGCCAGTGACAGCAACACCGGGGAGCTGTTTTTT.